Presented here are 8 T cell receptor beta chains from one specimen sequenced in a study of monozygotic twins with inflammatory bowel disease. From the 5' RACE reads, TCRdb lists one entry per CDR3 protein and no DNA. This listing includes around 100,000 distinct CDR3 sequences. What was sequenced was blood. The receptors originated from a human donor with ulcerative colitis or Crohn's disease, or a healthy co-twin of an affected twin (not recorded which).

CDR3 residues: CASSLGGWSSYNEQFF. V usage is TRBV5-1 and J usage is TRBJ2-1. Germline V lookup: CDR1 SGHRS, CDR2 YFSETQ. This CDR3 is 16 amino acids long.

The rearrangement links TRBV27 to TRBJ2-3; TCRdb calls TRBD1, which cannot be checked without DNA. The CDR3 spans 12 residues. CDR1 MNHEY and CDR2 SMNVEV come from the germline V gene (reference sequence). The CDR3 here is CASRRAVDTQYF.

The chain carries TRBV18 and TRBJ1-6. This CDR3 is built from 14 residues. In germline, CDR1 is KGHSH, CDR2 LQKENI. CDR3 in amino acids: CASRMLADNSPLHF.

The CDR3: CSAPGQGTGNTIYF. This chain connects TRBV20-1 to TRBJ1-3; TCRdb gives TRBD1 as the D gene, but with no DNA this cannot be confirmed. CDR3 size: 14 residues. In germline, CDR1 is DFQATT, CDR2 SNEGSKA (reference sequence).

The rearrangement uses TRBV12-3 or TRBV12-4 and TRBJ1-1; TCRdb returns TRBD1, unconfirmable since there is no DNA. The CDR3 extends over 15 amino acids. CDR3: CASSFNRGRYSEAFF.

CDR3 loop: CASSFQGQITAGELFF. The genes are TRBV28 and TRBJ2-2; TCRdb's D call of TRBD1 is untestable without DNA. The CDR3 has 16 residues. CDR1 and CDR2 from the germline V gene are MDHEN and SYDVKM.

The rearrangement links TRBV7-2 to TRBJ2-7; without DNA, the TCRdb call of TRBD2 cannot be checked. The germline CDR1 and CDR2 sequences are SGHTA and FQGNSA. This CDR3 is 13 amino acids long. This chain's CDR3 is CASSQAGGFEQYF.

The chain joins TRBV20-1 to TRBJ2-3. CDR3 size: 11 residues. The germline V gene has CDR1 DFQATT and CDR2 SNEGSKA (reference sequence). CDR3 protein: CSADRLGVLYF.